This T cell receptor (beta chain) was observed in a study of metastatic and nonmetastatic thyroid tumors. Study overall: Repertoires from blood and tumor or nodule tissue of malignant and benign thyroid patients were compared. Study results and limitations: A significant increase in TCR beta diversity was reportedly seen in malignant thyroid tumors relative to benign nodules, in blood and tumor.

How the authors handled the data: The study's classifier, a distant-metastasis tool for papillary thyroid cancer, was built using CDR3 differences across clinicopathological groups. TCRdb re-called clones via MiXCR from the PCR reads. The V and J calls were determined by TCRdb, not by the authors. The table records around 20,000 clones, roughly a sixth of them present only once. Germline assignment: CDR1 SGHVT and CDR2 SQSDAQ. V dropped 5 bases and J dropped 2 bases, with 19 bases sitting between them. The CDR3 is 16 amino acids. No treatment had been given to any patient before thyroid surgery. Turning to this clone: The antigen remains unidentified.

The source of this sequence is a female donor with papillary thyroid cancer or a benign thyroid nodule (not recorded which). Some clones in this sample may be carry-over from other donors' samples. The sequenced sample was tumor tissue. This rearrangement joins TRBV7-4 to TRBJ2-7; no clear D. The CDR3 protein is CASSPPPLAEAYEQYF. The CDR3 region has the DNA TGTGCCAGCAGCCCCCCCCCCCTGGCAGAAGCCTACGAGCAGTACTTC. The full variable domain, its missing parts supplied by reference TRBV7-4 and TRBJ2-7, is GAGVSQSPRYKVAKRGRDVALRCDSISGHVTLYWYRQTLGQGSEVLTYSQSDAQRDKSGRPSGRFSAERPERSVSTLKIQRTEQGDSAVYLCASSPPPLAEAYEQYFGPGTRLTVT.